Following are 29 T cell receptor beta chains from one sample sequenced in a study of OX40 agonist ivuxolimab in advanced cancers. Libraries were prepared by immunoSEQ multiplex PCR; TCRdb keeps only in-frame clonotypes and omits some of them. The data show 100,000 or so clones, roughly nine tenths seen once. This sample comprised CD4+ or CD8+ T cells sorted from blood, obtained in a trial of the OX40 agonist ivuxolimab. Every receptor here comes from an adult with an advanced solid tumor such as melanoma, head and neck, liver or kidney cancer.

The chain couples TRBV6-1 to TRBJ1-2; the match to TRBD1 covers 12 bases. V lost 0 bases, J lost 13 bases, and 9 bases stayed unmatched. Germline V gene sequence: CDR1 MNHNS, CDR2 SASEGT. This CDR3 has 15 amino acids. In DNA form, the CDR3 reads TGTGCCAGCAGTGAAGCGTGGGACAGGGGGCGGAAAGGCACCTTC. It is translated as CASSEAWDRGRKGTF.

Only one count was recorded for this clone. The chain links TRBV19 to TRBJ2-5, with TRBD2 matching 8 bases. Per the germline V gene, CDR1 is LNHDA and CDR2 is SQIVND (reference sequence). The trim removed 3 bases at V and 2 bases at J, leaving 5 bases unmatched. This CDR3 spans 15 amino acids. The CDR3, as DNA: TGTGCCAGTAGTATTTTTGCGGGAGGTCAAGAGACCCAGTACTTC. This gives the protein CASSIFAGGQETQYF.

V gene TRBV5-1 combines with J gene TRBJ2-7; 7 nucleotides agree with TRBD1. Germline CDR1 reads SGHRS; CDR2 reads YFSETQ. The CDR3 length is 15 residues. The ends lost 0 bases at V and 2 bases at J; junction bases unmatched: 5. The CDR3 protein is CASSLAGQVTYEQYF. As DNA, the CDR3 is TGCGCCAGCAGCTTGGCCGGACAGGTGACCTACGAGCAGTACTTC.

The chain has TRBV11-2 and TRBJ2-7; D possibly uses TRBD1 or TRBD2 (5 bases each). This CDR3 is 15 amino acids long. Germline V gene data show CDR1 as SGHAT and CDR2 as FQNNGV. The V and J ends lost 0 bases and 2 bases respectively, with 11 bases between them. The CDR3 loop reads CASSLEGTAAYEQYF. CDR3 nucleotides: TGTGCCAGCAGCTTAGAGGGGACGGCAGCCTACGAGCAGTACTTC.

The chain carries TRBV10-3 and TRBJ1-3, with 10 bases matching TRBD1. CDR3 length: 15 residues. V lost 10 bases to trimming and J lost 3 bases; unmatched junction nucleotides: 9. Germline V gene sequence: CDR1 ENHRY, CDR2 SYGVKD. CDR3 DNA: TGTGCCAGCAATCCGGACAGGGGGGTTGGAAACACCATATATTTT. Residues: CASNPDRGVGNTIYF.

This sequence joins TRBV7-6 and TRBJ2-6; D is unresolved. The germline V and J ends were trimmed by 5 bases and 0 bases, with 8 bases remaining between them. CDR3 length: 15 amino acids. Germline CDR1 SGHVS, CDR2 FNYEAQ. CDR3 sequence: CASSHTFSGANVLTF. CDR3 sequence (DNA): TGTGCCAGCAGCCATACATTCTCTGGGGCCAACGTCCTGACTTTC.

The chain joins TRBV18 to TRBJ2-5, with D hard to call. The V end was cut by 4 bases, the J end by 1 base, with 1 base between. Germline V gene sequence: CDR1 KGHSH, CDR2 LQKENI. This CDR3 is 11 amino acids long. The CDR3 DNA sequence: TGTGCCAGCTCACGCCAAGAGACCCAGTACTTC. Its translation: CASSRQETQYF.

This chain links TRBV7-8 with TRBJ2-5, with TRBD2 identical over 9 bases. CDR1 is SGHVS and CDR2 is FQNEAQ in the germline V gene. The CDR3 totals 16 residues. Losses at the gene ends were 0 bases for V and 1 base for J; bases not matched to a gene: 3. The CDR3 DNA sequence: TGTGCCAGCAGCTTAGCTGGTAGCGGGAGCCAAGAGACCCAGTACTTC. Residues: CASSLAGSGSQETQYF.

The chain recombines TRBV7-8 with TRBJ1-5; D might be TRBD1 (6 bases). V shed 6 bases and J shed 6 bases, with 12 bases lying between them. This CDR3 comprises 13 residues. CDR1 is SGHVS, CDR2 FQNEAQ, per germline. This CDR3 is CASSRRGFQPQHF. The DNA for the CDR3 is TGTGCCAGCAGTCGAAGGGGGTTTCAGCCCCAGCATTTT.

The rearrangement joins TRBV6-1 to TRBJ2-3; weak D call: TRBD1 (6 bases). This CDR3 contains 13 residues. CDR1 is MNHNS and CDR2 is SASEGT in the germline V gene. The CDR3 DNA reads TGTGCAGAGGGGGTACCAAACACAGATACGCAGTATTTT. Its translation is CAEGVPNTDTQYF.

This rearrangement joins TRBV7-2 to TRBJ2-3; D is unclear. There are 14 residues in the CDR3. The V and J ends lost 1 base and 1 base respectively, with 6 bases between them. Germline V CDR1 and CDR2: SGHTA, FQGNSA. The CDR3 DNA sequence: TGTGCCAGCAGCTTAGGATACCGCACAGATACGCAGTATTTT. The encoded protein is CASSLGYRTDTQYF.

This chain links TRBV18 with TRBJ1-1; no clear D gene. In germline, CDR1 is KGHSH, CDR2 LQKENI. The length of the CDR3 is 12 residues. The V end was cut by 10 bases, the J end by 2 bases, with 11 bases between. In DNA form, the CDR3 reads TGTGCCACCTCCACCTTTAACACTGAAGCTTTCTTT. Translation: CATSTFNTEAFF.

This chain links TRBV15 with TRBJ2-1, with a possible D match to TRBD2 (6 bases). Germline lookup yields CDR1 LNHNV and CDR2 YYDKDF (reference sequence). Trimming stripped 0 bases from V and 14 bases from J, with 14 bases between. The CDR3 is 13 amino acids. This CDR3 is CATSRERLVTKFF. The CDR3 region has the DNA TGTGCCACCAGCAGAGAGAGACTAGTAACGAAGTTCTTC.

The chain recombines TRBV28 with TRBJ2-2; 11 bases are a match to TRBD2. The CDR3 loop spans 17 amino acids. Trimming at V came to 3 bases and at J to 2 bases, leaving 5 bases not matched to a gene. Germline CDR1 is MDHEN and CDR2 is SYDVKM. CDR3 residues: CASSFSGLAVNTGELFF. The CDR3 bases are TGTGCCAGCAGTTTCTCGGGACTAGCGGTTAACACCGGGGAGCTGTTTTTT. Supplemented by reference TRBV28 and TRBJ2-2, the full variable domain reads DVKVTQSSRYLVKRTGEKVFLECVQDMDHENMFWYRQDPGLGLRLIYFSYDVKMKEKGDIPEGYSVSREKKERFSLILESASTNQTSMYLCASSFSGLAVNTGELFFGEGSRLTVL.

The rearrangement uses TRBV7-2 and TRBJ2-5, with 10 nucleotides matching TRBD2. J was trimmed by 4 bases and V by 2 bases; bases with no gene match: 13. This CDR3 spans 18 amino acids. From germline, CDR1 is SGHTA and CDR2 FQGNSA. CDR3 residues: CASSLMKASGRSGETQYF. DNA of the CDR3: TGTGCCAGCAGCTTAATGAAAGCTAGCGGGAGATCAGGAGAGACCCAGTACTTC.

This CDR3 is CASSQDATVNQPQHF. As DNA, the CDR3 is TGCGCCAGCAGCCAAGATGCCACAGTTAATCAGCCCCAGCATTTT. The chain has TRBV4-1 and TRBJ1-5; no definite D call. V was cut by 0 bases and J by 4 bases, with 10 bases left in between. The germline gives CDR1 MGHRA, CDR2 YSYEKL. The CDR3 length is 15 residues.

The genes are TRBV7-7 and TRBJ2-5; 8 positions match TRBD2. The CDR3 totals 13 residues. Germline loops: CDR1 SSHAT, CDR2 FNYEAQ (reference sequence). J was trimmed by 7 bases and V by 4 bases; bases with no gene match: 5. The CDR3 reads CASSSLREGTQYF. Here the CDR3 DNA reads TGTGCCAGCAGCTCCCTCCGGGAGGGGACCCAGTACTTC.

This clone was seen once. V and J are TRBV9 and TRBJ2-5; 9 bases match TRBD2. Trimming removed 6 bases from V and 7 bases from J; junction bases left unmatched: 16. The CDR3 is 16 amino acids. Germline V gives CDR1 SGDLS, CDR2 YYNGEE. This CDR3 is CASTSGSGSGRATQYF. The CDR3 bases are TGTGCCAGCACCTCGGGTAGCGGGAGTGGCAGAGCGACCCAGTACTTC. The full variable domain, its missing parts supplied by reference TRBV9 and TRBJ2-5, is DSGVTQTPKHLITATGQRVTLRCSPRSGDLSVYWYQQSLDQGLQFLIQYYNGEERAKGNILERFSAQQFPDLHSELNLSSLELGDSALYFCASTSGSGSGRATQYFGPGTRLLVL.

This chain joins TRBV11-1 and TRBJ2-5, with D perhaps TRBD1 (6 bases). Germline V gene data show CDR1 as SGHAT and CDR2 as FQDESV (reference sequence). V dropped 5 bases and J dropped 5 bases, with 15 bases sitting between them. The CDR3 is made up of 14 amino acids. The CDR3 loop is CASSPPRGWETQYF. In DNA, the CDR3 is TGTGCCAGCAGCCCCCCCAGGGGTTGGGAGACCCAGTACTTC.

This sequence joins TRBV2 and TRBJ2-1; the D gene is possibly TRBD2 (6 bases). The ends were cut back, 4 bases at V and 4 bases at J, with 20 bases in the middle. Germline CDR1 and CDR2: SNHLY and FYNNEI. The CDR3 has 17 amino acids. In DNA, the CDR3 is TGTGCCAGCAGTGGGAATGTGTTGGCTAGCGCATACAATGAGCAGTTCTTC. It specifies CASSGNVLASAYNEQFF.

This clone occurred a few times. This chain connects TRBV7-9 to TRBJ2-5; D not certain. The V gene's germline CDR1 is SEHNR and CDR2 FQNEAQ (reference sequence). V lost 3 bases and J 0 bases, leaving 11 bases between the germline ends. CDR3 length: 15 residues. Written as DNA, the CDR3 is TGTGCCAGCAGCTTGGGAACGTCGTACCAAGAGACCCAGTACTTC. Its translation: CASSLGTSYQETQYF.

The chain couples TRBV6-4 to TRBJ2-1, with D perhaps given as TRBD1 or TRBD2 (5 bases each). Trimming took off 1 base at V and 9 bases at J, with 7 bases between the two ends. Germline lookup yields CDR1 MRHNA and CDR2 SNTAGT. This CDR3 is 12 amino acids long. CDR3 DNA sequence: TGTGCCAGCAGTGACTTGGGGACTGAGCAGTTCTTC. Its translation is CASSDLGTEQFF.

V gene TRBV5-1 combines with J gene TRBJ1-2; possible D gene TRBD1, 5 bases. CDR3 size: 14 residues. V lost 0 bases and J lost 6, with 12 bases in between. Germline V CDR1 and CDR2: SGHRS, YFSETQ. The CDR3 protein is CASSLGQISDGYTF. In nucleotides, the CDR3 is TGCGCCAGCAGCTTGGGACAGATAAGCGATGGCTACACCTTC.

V gene TRBV5-1 combines with J gene TRBJ1-2, with D perhaps matching TRBD1 (6 bases). The germline CDR1 and CDR2 sequences are SGHRS and YFSETQ. Deletions cut 4 bases from V and 6 bases from J, with 13 bases between. This CDR3 has 13 residues. Written as DNA, the CDR3 is TGCGCCAGCAGCACCAAGGGGGGGAATGGCTACACCTTC. Translation: CASSTKGGNGYTF.

The chain recombines TRBV11-3 with TRBJ2-2, with D tentatively TRBD1 (6 bases). Germline CDR1 reads SGHNT; CDR2 reads YENEEA. Trimming shortened V by 5 bases and J by 7 bases, and 20 bases separated the two germline ends. This CDR3 spans 16 amino acids. The CDR3 DNA follows: TGTGCCAGCAGCCATCGGCAGGGGACGACAAGCGGGGAGCTGTTTTTT. It specifies CASSHRQGTTSGELFF.

The chain couples TRBV27 to TRBJ2-6, with D possibly being TRBD2 (5 bases). CDR1 is MNHEY and CDR2 is SMNVEV in the germline V gene (reference sequence). V dropped 7 bases and J dropped 0 bases, with 13 bases sitting between them. This CDR3 region has 16 residues. CDR3 in amino acids: CASKRWSGSGANVLTF. The CDR3 bases are TGTGCCAGCAAACGGTGGAGCGGCTCTGGGGCCAACGTCCTGACTTTC.

This sequence joins TRBV7-9 and TRBJ2-3; 7 nucleotides agree with TRBD2. The CDR3 has 13 amino acids. Germline assignment: CDR1 SEHNR and CDR2 FQNEAQ (reference sequence). Trimming took 2 bases from V and 4 from J; bases not matched to a gene: 0. CDR3 nucleotides: TGTGCCAGCAGCTTAACTAGCGCAGATACGCAGTATTTT. The encoded protein is CASSLTSADTQYF.

V is TRBV28 and J is TRBJ2-7, with D unresolved. Between the trimmed V and J ends, which lost 9 bases and 2 bases, there was a span of 14 bases. Germline lookup yields CDR1 MDHEN and CDR2 SYDVKM. The CDR3 has 13 amino acids. CDR3 loop: CASSLTSTYEQYF. The CDR3 nucleotides are TGTGCCAGTTCGCTAACCTCCACCTACGAGCAGTACTTC. Variable domain in full (rest from reference TRBV28 and TRBJ2-7): DVKVTQSSRYLVKRTGEKVFLECVQDMDHENMFWYRQDPGLGLRLIYFSYDVKMKEKGDIPEGYSVSREKKERFSLILESASTNQTSMYLCASSLTSTYEQYFGPGTRLTVT.

This clone has only a few counts. The V call is TRBV29-1, the J call TRBJ2-5, with 7 bases identical to TRBD1. The CDR3 is made up of 12 amino acids. Germline V gene lookup returns CDR1 SQVTM and CDR2 ANQGSEA. V was pared by 6 bases and J by 3 bases, with 4 bases of the junction left unmatched. CDR3 loop: CSVGTGEETQYF. CDR3 nucleotides: TGCAGCGTGGGAACAGGGGAAGAGACCCAGTACTTC.